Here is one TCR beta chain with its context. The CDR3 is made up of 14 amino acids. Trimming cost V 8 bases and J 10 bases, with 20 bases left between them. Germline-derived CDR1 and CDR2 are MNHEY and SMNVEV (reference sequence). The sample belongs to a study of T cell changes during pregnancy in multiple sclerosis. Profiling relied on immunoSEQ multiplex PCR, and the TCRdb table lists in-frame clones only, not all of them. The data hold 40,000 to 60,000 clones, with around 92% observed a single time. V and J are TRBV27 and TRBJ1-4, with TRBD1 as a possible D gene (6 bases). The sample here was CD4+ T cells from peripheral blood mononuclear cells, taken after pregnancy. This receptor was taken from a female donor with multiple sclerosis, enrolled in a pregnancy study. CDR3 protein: CASAQGLGLSKLFF. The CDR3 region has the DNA TGTGCCAGCGCTCAGGGGCTAGGACTCTCAAAACTGTTTTTT. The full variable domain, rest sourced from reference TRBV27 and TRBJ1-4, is EAQVTQNPRYLITVTGKKLTVTCSQNMNHEYMSWYRQDPGLGLRQIYYSMNVEVTDKGDVPEGYKVSRKEKRNFPLILESPSPNQTSLYFCASAQGLGLSKLFFGSGTQLSVL.